These 4 T cell receptor beta chains were sequenced from one sample in a study of cytomegalovirus exposure and HLA in healthy donors. Generated by immunoSEQ multiplex PCR, the TCRdb table keeps only in-frame clones and is missing some. The sample records around 190,000 clones, about 89% being singletons. The sample taken for sequencing was PBMCs. The receptors stem from a man aged 25-45 years in good health and CMV-seropositive.

The CDR3 is CASRVGQGTEKLFF. DNA of the CDR3: TGCGCCAGCAGGGTGGGACAGGGGACCGAAAAACTGTTTTTT. The chain employs TRBV5-1 and TRBJ1-4, with TRBD1 matching over 10 bases. The CDR3 runs to 14 residues. The germline CDR1 and CDR2 sequences are SGHRS and YFSETQ. V lost 5 bases to trimming and J lost 8 bases; unmatched junction nucleotides: 6.

The V call is TRBV4-1, the J call TRBJ1-6; D remains ambiguous. Trimming took 0 bases from V and 8 from J, leaving 8 bases between them. The CDR3 consists of 14 residues. CDR1 is MGHRA and CDR2 is YSYEKL in the germline V gene. DNA of the CDR3: TGCGCCAGCAGCCAAGATGAACGGGATTCACCCCTCCACTTT. Translated: CASSQDERDSPLHF.

The CDR3 region is CASSQRQGAGYEQYF. CDR3 coding DNA: TGCGCCAGCAGCCAACGACAGGGGGCGGGCTACGAGCAGTACTTC. V usage is TRBV4-1 and J usage is TRBJ2-7, with 10 bases aligning to TRBD1. Per the germline V gene, CDR1 is MGHRA and CDR2 is YSYEKL. This CDR3 is 15 amino acids long. The V gene end was trimmed by 2 bases and the J gene end by 3 bases; junction bases not matched to a gene: 4.

This chain links TRBV9 with TRBJ1-1; TRBD1 aligns across 8 bases. The CDR3 runs 16 residues. Germline lookup yields CDR1 SGDLS and CDR2 YYNGEE. V lost 3 bases to trimming and J lost 0 bases; unmatched junction nucleotides: 7. This CDR3 reads CASSEGQGLMNTEAFF. CDR3 nucleotide sequence: TGTGCCAGCAGCGAAGGACAGGGTTTGATGAACACTGAAGCTTTCTTT.